These T cell receptor beta chains were read from a single sample in a study of control samples from healthy donors and cancer patients. Using immunoSEQ multiplex PCR, the repertoire was profiled, and TCRdb retains in-frame clones only, with some absent. The sample yields about 94,000 clones, approximately 90% seen once. Source material: blood. The receptors here all came from a woman in her forties or fifties in good health. Both conserved end residues are part of each CDR3. A D gene is named only where the DNA matches it firmly. Rows may omit the clone size; those that give it use once, few, many or a size class.

v_gene: TRBV7-7; j_gene: TRBJ2-5; len: 22; d_gene: TRBD2; abundance: .; CDR3nt: TGTGCTAGCAGCTTAGGGTGCAGGGGGCTAGGAACTACTAGCGGGAGCGGGGAGACCCAGTACTTC; CDR3aa: CASSLGCRGLGTTSGSGETQYF
v_gene: TRBV7-2; j_gene: TRBJ1-2; len: 15; d_gene: TRBD1; abundance: .; CDR3nt: TGTGCCAGCAGCTTAGGCCCTGACAGGGGAGGCGGCTACACCTTC; CDR3aa: CASSLGPDRGGGYTF
v_gene: TRBV7-9; j_gene: TRBJ2-1; len: 15; d_gene: TRBD1; abundance: .; CDR3nt: TGTGCCAGCAGCTCCCCGGGACAGGGAAGGGGTGAGCAGTTCTTC; CDR3aa: CASSSPGQGRGEQFF
v_gene: TRBV7-2; j_gene: TRBJ1-2; len: 16; d_gene: TRBD1; abundance: .; CDR3nt: TGTGCCAGCAGCCCTAGTAGGGACAGGAGAGGCTATGGCTACACCTTC; CDR3aa: CASSPSRDRRGYGYTF
v_gene: TRBV5-1; j_gene: TRBJ2-5; len: 15; d_gene: TRBD2; abundance: .; CDR3nt: TGCGCCAGCAGCTCATTAGCGGGAGCTACGGAGACCCAGTACTTC; CDR3aa: CASSSLAGATETQYF
v_gene: TRBV3-1/TRBV3-2; j_gene: TRBJ1-1; len: 17; d_gene: TRBD1; abundance: .; CDR3nt: TGTGCCAGCAGCCTATTGGGGACAGGGGGCATGAACACTGAAGCTTTCTTT; CDR3aa: CASSLLGTGGMNTEAFF
v_gene: TRBV5-1; j_gene: TRBJ1-3; len: 17; d_gene: .; abundance: .; CDR3nt: TGCGCCAGCAGCTGGACGGGTTTCGGGTCGGCTGGAAACACCATATATTTT; CDR3aa: CASSWTGFGSAGNTIYF
v_gene: TRBV28; j_gene: TRBJ1-2; len: 17; d_gene: TRBD1; abundance: .; CDR3nt: TGTGCCAGCAGTCGGCCGGGACAGGGGTTTGTCGGTTATGGCTACACCTTC; CDR3aa: CASSRPGQGFVGYGYTF
v_gene: TRBV5-4; j_gene: TRBJ1-1; len: 13; d_gene: .; abundance: .; CDR3nt: TGTGCCAGCAGCTGGGGGCTAAACACTGAAGCTTTCTTT; CDR3aa: CASSWGLNTEAFF
v_gene: TRBV14; j_gene: TRBJ2-3; len: 16; d_gene: .; abundance: .; CDR3nt: TGTGCCAGCAGCCAAGGAGGAACAGGGAGGGCAGATACGCAGTATTTT; CDR3aa: CASSQGGTGRADTQYF
v_gene: TRBV11-2; j_gene: TRBJ1-1; len: 15; d_gene: .; abundance: .; CDR3nt: TGTGCCAGCAGCTTACGGGGAGGGGTAAACACTGAAGCTTTCTTT; CDR3aa: CASSLRGGVNTEAFF
v_gene: TRBV6-2/TRBV6-3; j_gene: TRBJ2-1; len: 16; d_gene: TRBD1; abundance: .; CDR3nt: TGTGCCAGCAGCCCTACCGGGACAGGGGGTCTGCATGAGCAGTTCTTC; CDR3aa: CASSPTGTGGLHEQFF
v_gene: TRBV12-3/TRBV12-4; j_gene: TRBJ1-1; len: 13; d_gene: .; abundance: .; CDR3nt: TGTGCCAGCAGTTCAGTAGCAGGTGCTGAAGCTTTCTTT; CDR3aa: CASSSVAGAEAFF
v_gene: TRBV14; j_gene: TRBJ1-2; len: 15; d_gene: .; abundance: .; CDR3nt: TGTGCCAGCAGCCAAGAGGGGAGTTGGGGTACTGGCTACACCTTC; CDR3aa: CASSQEGSWGTGYTF
v_gene: TRBV28; j_gene: TRBJ2-7; len: 13; d_gene: .; abundance: .; CDR3nt: TGTGCCAGCAGTTTCATGGACAGCTACGAGCAGTACTTC; CDR3aa: CASSFMDSYEQYF
v_gene: TRBV6-5; j_gene: TRBJ1-2; len: 13; d_gene: .; abundance: .; CDR3nt: TGTGCCAGCAGTCGGACCCTCTACTATGGCTACACCTTC; CDR3aa: CASSRTLYYGYTF
v_gene: TRBV9; j_gene: TRBJ2-1; len: 16; d_gene: TRBD2; abundance: .; CDR3nt: TGTGCCAGCAGCGTAGATTCTAGCGGGTACTACAATGAGCAGTTCTTC; CDR3aa: CASSVDSSGYYNEQFF
v_gene: TRBV6-5; j_gene: TRBJ2-7; len: 14; d_gene: TRBD2; abundance: .; CDR3nt: TGTGCCAGCAGGCGTACTAGCGCTTCCGACGAGCAGTACTTC; CDR3aa: CASRRTSASDEQYF
v_gene: TRBV28; j_gene: TRBJ1-4; len: 11; d_gene: .; abundance: .; CDR3nt: TGTGCCAGCAGTTCCGCTGGGAAACTGTTTTTT; CDR3aa: CASSSAGKLFF
v_gene: TRBV7-2; j_gene: TRBJ1-5; len: 16; d_gene: .; abundance: .; CDR3nt: TGTGCCAGCAGCCCTCGACTGGCTGGGAGCAATCAGCCCCAGCATTTT; CDR3aa: CASSPRLAGSNQPQHF
v_gene: TRBV4-3; j_gene: TRBJ2-1; len: 13; d_gene: .; abundance: few; CDR3nt: TGCGCCAGCAGCCAAGAGACCGGGACACAGCAGTTCTTC; CDR3aa: CASSQETGTQQFF
v_gene: TRBV25-1; j_gene: TRBJ2-5; len: 16; d_gene: .; abundance: .; CDR3nt: TGTGCCAGCAGCGACCCCCGTCTAGAGGTTCAAGAGACCCAGTACTTC; CDR3aa: CASSDPRLEVQETQYF
v_gene: TRBV4-1; j_gene: TRBJ2-1; len: 21; d_gene: TRBD2; abundance: .; CDR3nt: TGCGCCAGCAGCCTAACAATAGCGGGAGGTGGTCCGGGTCCGCTGAACAATGAGCAGTTCTTC; CDR3aa: CASSLTIAGGGPGPLNNEQFF
v_gene: TRBV27; j_gene: TRBJ2-4; len: 13; d_gene: .; abundance: .; CDR3nt: TGTGCCAGCAGTTCACTAGCCAAAAACATTCAGTACTTC; CDR3aa: CASSSLAKNIQYF
v_gene: TRBV18; j_gene: TRBJ1-3; len: 16; d_gene: .; abundance: .; CDR3nt: TGTGCCAGCTCATCATCCGGGACCACGGGCGGAAACACCATATATTTT; CDR3aa: CASSSSGTTGGNTIYF
v_gene: TRBV5-4; j_gene: TRBJ2-1; len: 15; d_gene: TRBD1; abundance: medium-sized; CDR3nt: TGTGCCAGCAGCCCCGACAGGGTGACCTACAATGAGCAGTTCTTC; CDR3aa: CASSPDRVTYNEQFF
v_gene: TRBV7-9; j_gene: TRBJ1-1; len: 13; d_gene: TRBD1; abundance: .; CDR3nt: TGTGCCAGCAGTAACAGGGGGCCAACTGAAGCTTTCTTT; CDR3aa: CASSNRGPTEAFF
v_gene: TRBV5-1; j_gene: TRBJ1-1; len: 15; d_gene: TRBD1; abundance: .; CDR3nt: TGCGCCAGCAGCTTGGGGGACAGGGTCGTCACTGAAGCTTTCTTT; CDR3aa: CASSLGDRVVTEAFF
v_gene: TRBV6-6; j_gene: TRBJ1-5; len: 15; d_gene: .; abundance: .; CDR3nt: TGTGCCAGCATGTCATTTGAGGGGCTACATCAGCCCCAGCATTTT; CDR3aa: CASMSFEGLHQPQHF
v_gene: TRBV6-5; j_gene: TRBJ2-5; len: 13; d_gene: .; abundance: .; CDR3nt: TGTGCCAGCAGGGAGGGAGTCCGGTCGACCCAGTACTTC; CDR3aa: CASREGVRSTQYF
v_gene: TRBV7-3; j_gene: TRBJ1-1; len: 14; d_gene: TRBD1; abundance: few; CDR3nt: TGTGCCAGCAGCTACGACAGGGGCGACACTGAAGCTTTCTTT; CDR3aa: CASSYDRGDTEAFF
v_gene: TRBV9; j_gene: TRBJ2-1; len: 15; d_gene: .; abundance: .; CDR3nt: TGTGCCAGCAGCGTTGTAGGACTCCAGGGGAGTGAGCAGTTCTTC; CDR3aa: CASSVVGLQGSEQFF
v_gene: TRBV7-3; j_gene: TRBJ2-2; len: 15; d_gene: TRBD1; abundance: .; CDR3nt: TGTGCCAGCAGCTCCCAGGGACAGGGGGCCGGGGAGCTGTTTTTT; CDR3aa: CASSSQGQGAGELFF
v_gene: TRBV7-2; j_gene: TRBJ2-3; len: 18; d_gene: TRBD2; abundance: .; CDR3nt: TGTGCCAGCAAAAAGGGACTAGCGGGAGCGGGAGGCACAGATACGCAGTATTTT; CDR3aa: CASKKGLAGAGGTDTQYF
v_gene: TRBV5-1; j_gene: TRBJ1-4; len: 15; d_gene: TRBD1; abundance: few; CDR3nt: TGCGCCAGCAGCTTGGGGGACAGGGGGAATGAAAAACTGTTTTTT; CDR3aa: CASSLGDRGNEKLFF
v_gene: TRBV28; j_gene: TRBJ2-5; len: 12; d_gene: TRBD1; abundance: .; CDR3nt: TGTGCCACCGAGGGACAGGGCGCGACCCAGTACTTC; CDR3aa: CATEGQGATQYF
v_gene: TRBV7-9; j_gene: TRBJ2-6; len: 15; d_gene: .; abundance: .; CDR3nt: TGTGCCAGCAGCCCGACAGGCTCTGGGGCCAACGTCCTGACTTTC; CDR3aa: CASSPTGSGANVLTF
v_gene: TRBV2; j_gene: TRBJ2-5; len: 15; d_gene: .; abundance: .; CDR3nt: TGTGCCAGCAGTGAATTAACTAGCCGCACGGCGACCCAGTACTTC; CDR3aa: CASSELTSRTATQYF
v_gene: TRBV7-9; j_gene: TRBJ2-7; len: 16; d_gene: TRBD2; abundance: .; CDR3nt: TGTGCCAGCAGCTTAAGCCTCGGGGGGGGCTCCTACGAGCAGTACTTC; CDR3aa: CASSLSLGGGSYEQYF
v_gene: TRBV5-1; j_gene: TRBJ1-5; len: 15; d_gene: .; abundance: .; CDR3nt: TGCGCCAGCAGCCCGGAGGGTTCTAGCAATCAGCCCCAGCATTTT; CDR3aa: CASSPEGSSNQPQHF
v_gene: TRBV3-1/TRBV3-2; j_gene: TRBJ1-4; len: 14; d_gene: .; abundance: once; CDR3nt: TGTGCCAGCAGCCAAGGGGGGTACATTGAAAAACTGTTTTTT; CDR3aa: CASSQGGYIEKLFF
v_gene: TRBV28; j_gene: TRBJ2-2; len: 16; d_gene: .; abundance: .; CDR3nt: TGTGCCAGCAGTCCCCTCGGAGTTGGGGACACCGGGGAGCTGTTTTTT; CDR3aa: CASSPLGVGDTGELFF
v_gene: TRBV24-1; j_gene: TRBJ2-1; len: 14; d_gene: .; abundance: .; CDR3nt: TGTGCCACCAGCCGGGGTAGCGGTTACAATGAGCAGTTCTTC; CDR3aa: CATSRGSGYNEQFF
v_gene: TRBV5-1; j_gene: TRBJ1-2; len: 13; d_gene: TRBD1; abundance: .; CDR3nt: TGCGCCAGCAGCCTGGGACAGACCTATGGCTACACCTTC; CDR3aa: CASSLGQTYGYTF
v_gene: TRBV28; j_gene: TRBJ2-2; len: 17; d_gene: TRBD2; abundance: .; CDR3nt: TGTGCCAGCAGTCCCCGGACGGGAGGGGAATACACCGGGGAGCTGTTTTTT; CDR3aa: CASSPRTGGEYTGELFF
v_gene: TRBV6-2/TRBV6-3; j_gene: TRBJ1-5; len: 15; d_gene: TRBD1; abundance: .; CDR3nt: TGTGCCAGCAGTTACATGGGACAGGGTTACCAGCCCCAGCATTTT; CDR3aa: CASSYMGQGYQPQHF
v_gene: TRBV11-2; j_gene: TRBJ2-5; len: 12; d_gene: .; abundance: .; CDR3nt: TGTGCCAGCAGCTTAGATTCAGAGACCCAGTACTTC; CDR3aa: CASSLDSETQYF
v_gene: TRBV4-2; j_gene: TRBJ2-5; len: 15; d_gene: .; abundance: .; CDR3nt: TGTGCCAGCAGCCAAGTTTCAGGGCCTCAAGAGACCCAGTACTTC; CDR3aa: CASSQVSGPQETQYF
v_gene: TRBV10-3; j_gene: TRBJ2-7; len: 15; d_gene: .; abundance: .; CDR3nt: TGTGCCATCAGTGAGGCCGGCTGGAGCTCCTACGAGCAGTACTTC; CDR3aa: CAISEAGWSSYEQYF
v_gene: TRBV5-1; j_gene: TRBJ2-2; len: 15; d_gene: .; abundance: .; CDR3nt: TGCGCCAGCAGCTTGGGAGCAGCGAACACCGGGGAGCTGTTTTTT; CDR3aa: CASSLGAANTGELFF
v_gene: TRBV6-5; j_gene: TRBJ1-6; len: 13; d_gene: .; abundance: .; CDR3nt: TGTGCCAGCTGCCCGGGCCCTCATTCACCCCTCCACTTT; CDR3aa: CASCPGPHSPLHF
v_gene: TRBV29-1; j_gene: TRBJ1-2; len: 11; d_gene: .; abundance: few; CDR3nt: TGCAGCGTCCCTAGGACTAATGGCTACACCTTC; CDR3aa: CSVPRTNGYTF
v_gene: TRBV13; j_gene: TRBJ2-1; len: 16; d_gene: .; abundance: .; CDR3nt: TGTGCCAGCAGCTTAGGGGGGCTTGGGGTAATCAATGAGCAGTTCTTC; CDR3aa: CASSLGGLGVINEQFF
v_gene: TRBV5-4; j_gene: TRBJ2-1; len: 17; d_gene: TRBD2; abundance: .; CDR3nt: TGTGCCAGCAGCTTGTTGGGACTAGCGGGTACCTACAATGAGCAGTTCTTC; CDR3aa: CASSLLGLAGTYNEQFF
v_gene: TRBV10-1; j_gene: TRBJ2-4; len: 16; d_gene: TRBD2; abundance: .; CDR3nt: TGCGCCAGCAGTACCTCTGGGAGGGAAGTCAAAAACATTCAGTACTTC; CDR3aa: CASSTSGREVKNIQYF
v_gene: TRBV19; j_gene: TRBJ1-1; len: 15; d_gene: TRBD1; abundance: .; CDR3nt: TGTGCCAGTAGTATTGGGACAGGCGTGGGCACTGAAGCTTTCTTT; CDR3aa: CASSIGTGVGTEAFF
v_gene: TRBV15; j_gene: TRBJ2-5; len: 15; d_gene: .; abundance: .; CDR3nt: TGTGCCACCAGCAGAGAAGGGGCACCTGAAGAGACCCAGTACTTC; CDR3aa: CATSREGAPEETQYF
v_gene: TRBV19; j_gene: TRBJ1-2; len: 14; d_gene: .; abundance: .; CDR3nt: TGTGCCAGTAGTATCAGGGGCGCGTTGAATGGCTACACCTTC; CDR3aa: CASSIRGALNGYTF
v_gene: TRBV19; j_gene: TRBJ1-1; len: 14; d_gene: .; abundance: .; CDR3nt: TGTGCCAGTAGCCGATCGAACACGATCCCTGAAGCTTTCTTT; CDR3aa: CASSRSNTIPEAFF
v_gene: TRBV5-4; j_gene: TRBJ2-5; len: 14; d_gene: .; abundance: .; CDR3nt: TGTGCCAGCAGCTTGGAAGTCGGGCAAGAGACCCAGTACTTC; CDR3aa: CASSLEVGQETQYF